This T cell receptor beta chain was sequenced for a study of blood T cell repertoires in COVID-19. Clones were read by immunoSEQ multiplex PCR, and TCRdb kept only the in-frame ones, dropping some. Among about 200,000 clones, roughly 86% were seen once, and the ten largest hold around 5%. Self-reported history from a screening survey and questionnaire set each donor's cohort. The CDR3 covers 13 residues. V dropped 6 bases and J dropped 6 bases, with 12 bases sitting between them. The chain combines TRBV12-3 or TRBV12-4 with TRBJ1-5; D possibly corresponds to TRBD1 (6 bases). The TCR comes from a middle-aged man with acute COVID-19. The specimen was PBMCs or T cells enriched from blood (not recorded which). In DNA form, the CDR3 reads TGTGCCAGCAGCCGGGGGGGGGCTCAGCCCCAGCATTTT. Its translation: CASSRGGAQPQHF.